This T cell receptor (beta chain) was sequenced during a study of T cell responses to AZD1222 COVID-19 vaccine. In the study overall: It was second doses at about 4 or about 12 weeks that were pooled. The study's findings and limits: Across the whole spike, CD4 TCRs peaked at regions 160-218 and 743-854. Close to half of all spike-specific TCRs reportedly target regions of the variants that are unmutated. In a largely white British group with more females than males, clonal diversity was possibly underestimated.

Assay: immunoSEQ multiplex PCR; the TCRdb copy retains only in-frame clones and omits some. Among roughly 120,000 clones listed, about 88% were seen once. V dropped 4 bases and J dropped 4 bases, with 12 bases sitting between them. There are 15 residues in the CDR3. Germline V lookup: CDR1 KGHDR, CDR2 SFDVKD. This clone occurred a few times. The antigen is unknown. The material sequenced was peripheral blood, taken on day 0 of AZD1222 vaccination. This sequence originates from an adult in good health. The chain couples TRBV24-1 to TRBJ1-4; a weak D match, TRBD1 (5 bases). CDR3 residues: CATSEVRGGNEKLFF. CDR3 DNA: TGTGCCACCAGTGAGGTCCGGGGCGGTAATGAAAAACTGTTTTTT.